This TCR beta chain was retrieved from a study of memory CD4+ T cells and cytomegalovirus serostatus. Study context: This sample comes from healthy Belgian adults, under 10 CMV seropositive, approximately 23 seronegative.

Here immunoSEQ multiplex PCR was the method, and the copy in TCRdb shows in-frame clones only, minus some. In the table there are approximately 46,000 clones, about 80% of which are singletons. The sort gate was single viable CD3+CD4+CD8-CD45RO+ cells for memory CD4+ T cells. Germline V lookup: CDR1 MGHDK, CDR2 SYGVNS. CDR3 size: 13 residues. Trimming stripped 2 bases from V and 4 bases from J, with 6 bases between. This TCR was recovered from an adult in good health and CMV-seronegative. The sample taken for sequencing was memory CD4+ T cells from blood. The rearrangement links TRBV25-1 to TRBJ1-5; perhaps TRBD1 as D (5 bases). As DNA, the CDR3 is TGTGCCAGCAGTGAAGGGGGTAATCAGCCCCAGCATTTT. This codes for CASSEGGNQPQHF.